This passage covers 19 T cell receptor beta chains from one sample sequenced in a study of T cells in Graves' hyperthyroidism and ophthalmopathy. RNA transcripts served as the template for amplifying TCR beta CDR3 regions. The study used the HTBI primer set for a first-round RT-PCR of the TCR CDR3. One entry per CDR3 protein results from TCRdb running MiXCR on the multiplex PCR reads. The repertoire holds 45,000 to 75,000 distinct CDR3 sequences, with less than 50% as singletons. Sequencing input: blood. The receptors were gathered from a woman aged 25-40 years with Graves' ophthalmopathy.

A note on this clonotype: A much larger clone differs from this one at a single base, so this may be a read error. This chain joins TRBV9 and TRBJ2-1; either TRBD1 or TRBD2 may fit D (5 bases each). Germline lookup yields CDR1 SGDLS and CDR2 YYNGEE. The length of the CDR3 is 14 residues. DNA for the CDR3: TGTGCCAGCAGCCAAGGGAGCAGGGTGAATGGGCAGTTCTTC. Protein: CASSQGSRVNGQFF.

This clonotype was counted only a few times. A much larger clone differs from this one at a single base, so this may be a read error. This chain connects TRBV11-1 to TRBJ2-5; D is ambiguous. V was shortened by 1 base and J by 1 base, with 16 bases between the two germline ends. CDR1 is SGHAT and CDR2 is FQDESV in the germline V gene (reference sequence). The CDR3 sequence is 17 residues long. The CDR3 spells CASSLGVQRRTQETQYF. CDR3 bases: TGTGCCAGCAGCTTAGGAGTTCAACGGCGGACCCAAGAGACCCAGTACTTC. The variable domain in full, with the rest retrieved from reference TRBV11-1 and TRBJ2-5, is EAEVAQSPRYKITEKSQAVAFWCDPISGHATLYWYRQILGQGPELLVQFQDESVVDDSQLPKDRFSAERLKGVDSTLKIQPAELGDSAMYLCASSLGVQRRTQETQYFGPGTRLLVL.

This clonotype was seen repeatedly, ten times or more. The chain carries TRBV7-9 and TRBJ2-7, with 7 bases identical to TRBD1. After removal of 4 bases from V and 2 bases from J, the junction contained 11 bases not matched to a gene. Germline CDR1 and CDR2: SEHNR and FQNEAQ (reference sequence). The CDR3 length is 16 residues. CDR3 sequence reads: CASSSGLTGRTYEQYF. DNA for the CDR3: TGTGCCAGCAGCTCCGGACTGACAGGGCGTACCTACGAGCAGTACTTC.

This clonotype was found many times. The chain carries TRBV5-1 and TRBJ2-3; the D gene is possibly TRBD1 (5 bases). Trimming took off 4 bases at V and 6 bases at J, with 18 bases between the two ends. The CDR3 loop spans 15 amino acids. Germline V CDR1 and CDR2: SGHRS, YFSETQ. The CDR3 loop reads CASSAAGQGADTQYF. The CDR3 DNA is TGCGCCAGCAGCGCGGCCGGGCAGGGTGCGGATACGCAGTATTTT.

The chain has TRBV28 and TRBJ2-7; D may be TRBD2 (6 bases). The V gene's germline CDR1 is MDHEN and CDR2 SYDVKM. CDR3 length: 18 residues. The germline V and J ends were trimmed by 5 bases and 2 bases, with 25 bases remaining between them. The CDR3 DNA reads TGTGCCAGCAGTCCCGTCAGGAGGGAGAAGAAGGGGCCCTACGAGCAGTACTTC. It encodes CASSPVRREKKGPYEQYF.

The rearrangement joins TRBV11-3 to TRBJ1-2; D ambiguous. Trimming pared 5 bases from V and 13 bases from J, leaving 5 bases between. The CDR3 sequence is 8 residues long. Germline CDR1 SGHNT, CDR2 YENEEA. The CDR3 spells CASSQLTF. CDR3 coding DNA: TGTGCCAGCAGCCAACTCACCTTC.

This chain links TRBV20-1 with TRBJ2-3, with TRBD2 identical over 10 bases. The germline gives CDR1 DFQATT, CDR2 SNEGSKA (reference sequence). Trimming cost V 1 base and J 11 bases; bases outside gene matches: 12. The CDR3 covers 15 residues. CDR3 DNA: TGCAGTGCTAGAGTTACAAGCGGGAGGGCCGTTGAGCAGTATTTT. Translation: CSARVTSGRAVEQYF.

This chain links TRBV7-9 with TRBJ2-5, with 12 bases matching TRBD2. CDR3 length: 19 amino acids. The J segment lost 0 bases and the V segment lost 6 bases, leaving 14 bases of the junction unmatched. Germline-derived CDR1 and CDR2 are SEHNR and FQNEAQ (reference sequence). The CDR3 coding sequence is TGTGCCAGCAGGGGACTAGCGGGCACCGGGGGCCGTGACCAAGAGACCCAGTACTTC. Its protein is CASRGLAGTGGRDQETQYF.

By its share, this clonotype is medium-sized (0.01 to 0.1%). The chain joins TRBV29-1 to TRBJ2-3; D gene unclear. From germline, CDR1 is SQVTM and CDR2 ANQGSEA. The V end lost 3 bases, the J end lost 3 bases, and 7 bases lay between the germline ends. This CDR3 comprises 12 residues. This CDR3 reads CSVEAGTDTQYF. CDR3 DNA: TGCAGCGTTGAGGCCGGGACAGATACGCAGTATTTT.

In its sample, this clonotype was seen many times. The rearrangement links TRBV7-9 to TRBJ2-1, with D unresolved. The CDR3 consists of 15 residues. Per germline, CDR1 SEHNR and CDR2 FQNEAQ (reference sequence). Trimming stripped 2 bases from V and 0 bases from J, with 8 bases between. For the CDR3, the DNA is TGTGCCAGCAGCTTATATGGTCACTCCTACAATGAGCAGTTCTTC. Its translation: CASSLYGHSYNEQFF.

The rearrangement joins TRBV2 to TRBJ1-4, with D perhaps matching TRBD1 (5 bases). V was cut by 3 bases and J by 12 bases, with 20 bases left in between. The CDR3 totals 15 residues. The V gene's germline CDR1 is SNHLY and CDR2 FYNNEI. The DNA for the CDR3 is TGTGCCAGCAGTGATGGAGGGGCGGGAGGTCGGGAACTGTTTTTT. Its protein product is CASSDGGAGGRELFF.

This clonotype appeared many times. The chain links TRBV28 to TRBJ2-7; D uncertain. Trimming took off 8 bases at V and 1 base at J, with 12 bases between the two ends. Germline V gives CDR1 MDHEN, CDR2 SYDVKM. CDR3 length equals 13 residues. CDR3 protein: CASSRQPSYEQYF. The DNA for the CDR3 is TGTGCCAGCTCGAGACAACCTTCCTACGAGCAGTACTTC.

This clonotype was seen repeatedly, ten times or more. J is TRBJ2-7 and V is TRBV27; 7 bases are shared with TRBD2. CDR3 length: 16 residues. Germline loops: CDR1 MNHEY, CDR2 SMNVEV (reference sequence). With 0 bases clipped from V and 2 bases from J, the junction kept 7 bases outside the gene matches. The CDR3 sequence is CASSLSFLAATYEQYF. CDR3 bases: TGTGCCAGCAGTTTATCGTTCCTAGCGGCCACCTACGAGCAGTACTTC.

This clonotype was counted ten times or more. The chain combines TRBV7-3 with TRBJ2-2; D remains ambiguous. The CDR3 runs 15 residues. CDR1 and CDR2 from the germline V gene are SGHTA and FQGTGA. V lost 4 bases to trimming and J lost 0 bases, with 9 bases between them. The CDR3: CASSSAVSNTGELFF. Here the CDR3 DNA reads TGTGCCAGCAGCTCTGCGGTCTCGAACACCGGGGAGCTGTTTTTT.

The J gene is TRBJ2-7, the V gene TRBV11-1; D is uncertain. V was clipped by 11 bases and J by 0 bases, with 17 bases between them. Germline V gene data show CDR1 as SGHAT and CDR2 as FQDESV (reference sequence). The CDR3 runs 14 residues. CDR3 sequence reads: CARSAEADSYEQYF. CDR3 nucleotide sequence: TGTGCCCGCTCAGCCGAGGCGGACTCCTACGAGCAGTACTTC.

This clonotype showed up just a few times. The genes are TRBV4-1 and TRBJ1-1, with D uncertain. The germline CDR1 and CDR2 sequences are MGHRA and YSYEKL. There are 17 residues in the CDR3. Trimming took off 3 bases at V and 0 bases at J, with 17 bases between the two ends. CDR3 amino acids: CASSQVLRRLMNTEAFF. The CDR3 DNA reads as TGCGCCAGCAGCCAGGTCCTACGGAGACTTATGAACACTGAAGCTTTCTTT.

This chain uses TRBV5-1 with TRBJ2-5, with 8 bases identical to TRBD2. In germline, CDR1 is SGHRS, CDR2 YFSETQ. The CDR3 contains 16 residues. The junction had 10 bases not matched to a gene; V was cut back by 2 bases and J by 4 bases. The CDR3 DNA reads TGCGCCAGCAGCTTATCCTTAGCGGGGCCTTCAGAGACCCAGTACTTC. Protein sequence: CASSLSLAGPSETQYF. Supplemented by reference TRBV5-1 and TRBJ2-5, the full variable domain reads KAGVTQTPRYLIKTRGQQVTLSCSPISGHRSVSWYQQTPGQGLQFLFEYFSETQRNKGNFPGRFSGRQFSNSRSEMNVSTLELGDSALYLCASSLSLAGPSETQYFGPGTRLLVL.

As for this clonotype: This may come from a read error, since a much larger clone is one base off. J is TRBJ1-2 and V is TRBV19; D gene ambiguous. The length of the CDR3 is 15 residues. The germline gives CDR1 LNHDA, CDR2 SQIVND (reference sequence). The V gene lost 1 base and the J gene lost 7 bases, with 16 bases spanning the gap. The CDR3 protein is CASSIAPDGVGGYTF. In nucleotides, the CDR3 is TGTGCCAGTAGTATAGCCCCCGATGGTGTAGGTGGCTACACCTTC.

The chain links TRBV20-1 to TRBJ2-5; tentatively, D is TRBD1 (5 bases). The CDR3 runs to 15 residues. Germline CDR1 and CDR2: DFQATT and SNEGSKA (reference sequence). V lost 1 base, J lost 5 bases, and 17 bases lay in between. CDR3 amino acids: CSARGQNSLRETQYF. CDR3 in DNA: TGCAGTGCTAGAGGACAGAACTCTTTAAGGGAGACCCAGTACTTC.